The source of this T cell receptor (beta chain) is a study of cytotoxic CD8 clonotypes in ibrutinib-treated CLL. Study-wide context: The patients comprised some twelve relapsed/refractory and around 14 treatment-naive cases, around 17 IGHV unmutated.

TCRdb keeps only in-frame clones here, not all; method: immunoSEQ multiplex PCR. The sample yields 150,000 to 200,000 clones, around nine tenths seen once. The CDR3 has 13 residues. The V gene's germline CDR1 is SEHNR and CDR2 FQNEAQ (reference sequence). Deletions cut 1 base from V and 4 bases from J, with 5 bases between. This chain joins TRBV7-9 and TRBJ1-5; D possibly corresponds to TRBD1 (5 bases). The sequence derives from a human donor with chronic lymphocytic leukemia. The sequencing here drew on PBMCs, taken at disease progression, from a patient treated with ibrutinib. CDR3 amino acids: CASSLGTNQPQHF. The CDR3, as DNA: TGTGCCAGCAGCTTAGGGACAAATCAGCCCCAGCATTTT.